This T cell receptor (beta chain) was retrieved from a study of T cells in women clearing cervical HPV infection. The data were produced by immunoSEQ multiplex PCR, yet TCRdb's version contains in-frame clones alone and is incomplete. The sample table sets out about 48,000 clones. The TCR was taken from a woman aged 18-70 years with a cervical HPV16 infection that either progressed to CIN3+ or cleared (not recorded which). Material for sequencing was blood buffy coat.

Incomplete CDR3 DNA: TGCAGTGCTTATGACAGGGAGGGTTCCGGGGAG. Protein product: CSAYDREGSGE. The complete CDR3 reads CSAYDREGSGELFF. The genes are TRBV20-1 and TRBJ2-2; D may be TRBD1 or TRBD2 (7 bases each). The CDR3 goes on 3 residues after the read ends, and that part is filled in from the germline J gene. Germline CDR1 reads DFQATT; CDR2 reads SNEGSKA (reference sequence). Trimming left V 5 bases short and J 6 bases short, with 16 bases between. CDR3 length equals 14 residues.